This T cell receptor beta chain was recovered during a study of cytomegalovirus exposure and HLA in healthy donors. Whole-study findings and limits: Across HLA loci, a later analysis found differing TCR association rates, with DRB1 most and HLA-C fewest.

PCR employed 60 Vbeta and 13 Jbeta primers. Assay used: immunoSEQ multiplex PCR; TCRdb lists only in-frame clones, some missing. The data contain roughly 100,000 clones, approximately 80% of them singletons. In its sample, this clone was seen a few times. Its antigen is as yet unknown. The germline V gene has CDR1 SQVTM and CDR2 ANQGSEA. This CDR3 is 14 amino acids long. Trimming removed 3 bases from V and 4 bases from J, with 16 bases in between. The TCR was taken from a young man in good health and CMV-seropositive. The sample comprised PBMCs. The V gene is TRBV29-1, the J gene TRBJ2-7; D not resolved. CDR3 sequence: CSVEGGRLGYEQYF. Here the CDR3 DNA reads TGCAGCGTTGAGGGTGGAAGACTCGGTTACGAGCAGTACTTC.